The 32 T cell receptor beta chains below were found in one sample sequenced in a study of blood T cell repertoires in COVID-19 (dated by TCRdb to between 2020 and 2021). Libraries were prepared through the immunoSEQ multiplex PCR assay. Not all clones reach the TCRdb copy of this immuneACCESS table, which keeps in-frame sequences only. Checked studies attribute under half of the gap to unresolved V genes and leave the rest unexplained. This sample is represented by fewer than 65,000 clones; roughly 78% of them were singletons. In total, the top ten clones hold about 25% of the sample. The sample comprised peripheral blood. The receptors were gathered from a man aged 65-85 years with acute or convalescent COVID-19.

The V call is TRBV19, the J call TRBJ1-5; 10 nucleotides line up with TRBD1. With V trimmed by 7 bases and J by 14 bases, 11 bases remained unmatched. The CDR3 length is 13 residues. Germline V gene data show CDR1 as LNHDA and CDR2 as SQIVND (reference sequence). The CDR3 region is CASNEPGQGTKHF. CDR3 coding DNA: TGTGCCAGTAACGAACCGGGACAGGGGACTAAGCATTTT.

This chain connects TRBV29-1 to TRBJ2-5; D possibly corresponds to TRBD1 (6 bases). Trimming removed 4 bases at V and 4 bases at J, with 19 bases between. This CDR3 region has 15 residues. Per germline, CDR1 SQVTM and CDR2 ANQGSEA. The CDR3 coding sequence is TGCAGCGTTGGGACCCCGGGACAAAGTCCAGAGACCCAGTACTTC. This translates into CSVGTPGQSPETQYF.

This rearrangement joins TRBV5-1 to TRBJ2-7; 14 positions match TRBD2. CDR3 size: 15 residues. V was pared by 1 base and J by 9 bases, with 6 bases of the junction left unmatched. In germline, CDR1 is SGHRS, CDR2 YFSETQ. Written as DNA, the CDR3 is TGCGCCAGCAGCTTGTCGGGACTAGCGGGAGAAGTGCAGTACTTC. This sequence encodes CASSLSGLAGEVQYF. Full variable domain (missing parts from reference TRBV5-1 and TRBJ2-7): KAGVTQTPRYLIKTRGQQVTLSCSPISGHRSVSWYQQTPGQGLQFLFEYFSETQRNKGNFPGRFSGRQFSNSRSEMNVSTLELGDSALYLCASSLSGLAGEVQYFGPGTRLTVT.

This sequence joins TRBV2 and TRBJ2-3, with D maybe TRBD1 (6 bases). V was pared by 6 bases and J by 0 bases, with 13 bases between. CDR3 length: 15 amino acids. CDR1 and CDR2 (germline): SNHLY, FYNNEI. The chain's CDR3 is CASRTTGFSTDTQYF. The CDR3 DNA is TGTGCCAGCAGAACCACAGGGTTTAGCACAGATACGCAGTATTTT.

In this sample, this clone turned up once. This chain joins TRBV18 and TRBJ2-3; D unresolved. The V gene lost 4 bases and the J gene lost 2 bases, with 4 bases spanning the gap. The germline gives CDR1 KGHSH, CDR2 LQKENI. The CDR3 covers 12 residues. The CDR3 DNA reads TGTGCCAGCTCACTGTACACAGATACGCAGTATTTT. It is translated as CASSLYTDTQYF.

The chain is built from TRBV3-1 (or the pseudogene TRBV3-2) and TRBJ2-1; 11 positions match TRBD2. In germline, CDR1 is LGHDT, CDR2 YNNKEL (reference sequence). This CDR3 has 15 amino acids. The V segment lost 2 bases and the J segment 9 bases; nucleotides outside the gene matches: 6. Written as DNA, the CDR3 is TGTGCCAGCAGCCAACTAGCGGGGGGCGGAGGTGAGCAGTTCTTC. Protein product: CASSQLAGGGGEQFF.

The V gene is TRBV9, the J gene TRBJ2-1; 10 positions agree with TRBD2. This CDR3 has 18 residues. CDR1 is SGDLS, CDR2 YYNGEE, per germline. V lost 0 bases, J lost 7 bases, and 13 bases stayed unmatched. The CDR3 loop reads CASSVEEVLSGGANEQFF. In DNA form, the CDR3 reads TGTGCCAGCAGCGTAGAAGAGGTATTGAGCGGGGGGGCGAATGAGCAGTTCTTC.

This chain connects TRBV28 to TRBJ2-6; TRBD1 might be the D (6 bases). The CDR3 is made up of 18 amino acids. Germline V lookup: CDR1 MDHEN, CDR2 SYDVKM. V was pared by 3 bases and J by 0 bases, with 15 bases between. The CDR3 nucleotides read TGTGCCAGCAGTTTTTTGGACAGCAGATACTCTGGGGCCAACGTCCTGACTTTC. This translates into CASSFLDSRYSGANVLTF. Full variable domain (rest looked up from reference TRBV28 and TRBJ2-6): DVKVTQSSRYLVKRTGEKVFLECVQDMDHENMFWYRQDPGLGLRLIYFSYDVKMKEKGDIPEGYSVSREKKERFSLILESASTNQTSMYLCASSFLDSRYSGANVLTFGAGSRLTVL.

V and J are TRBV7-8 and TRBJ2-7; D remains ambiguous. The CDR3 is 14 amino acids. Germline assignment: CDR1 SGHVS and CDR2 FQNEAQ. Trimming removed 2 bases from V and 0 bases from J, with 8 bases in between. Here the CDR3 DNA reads TGTGCCAGCAGCTTATCGTCTTCCTCCTACGAGCAGTACTTC. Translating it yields CASSLSSSSYEQYF. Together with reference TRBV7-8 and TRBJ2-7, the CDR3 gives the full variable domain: GAGVSQSPRYKVAKRGQDVALRCDPISGHVSLFWYQQALGQGPEFLTYFQNEAQLDKSGLPSDRFFAERPEGSVSTLKIQRTQQEDSAVYLCASSLSSSSYEQYFGPGTRLTVT.

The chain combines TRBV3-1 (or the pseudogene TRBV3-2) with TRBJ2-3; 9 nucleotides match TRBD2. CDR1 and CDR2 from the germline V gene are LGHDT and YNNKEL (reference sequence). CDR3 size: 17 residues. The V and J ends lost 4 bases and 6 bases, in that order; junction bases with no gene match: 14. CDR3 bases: TGTGCCAGCAGCCCCGCCCGGACTAGCGACCGGCGGGATACGCAGTATTTT. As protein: CASSPARTSDRRDTQYF.

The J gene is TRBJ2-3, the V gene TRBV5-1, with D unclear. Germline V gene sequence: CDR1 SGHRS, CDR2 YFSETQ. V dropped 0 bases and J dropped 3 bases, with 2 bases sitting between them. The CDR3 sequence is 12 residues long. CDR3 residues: CASSLATDTQYF. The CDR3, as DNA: TGCGCCAGCAGCTTGGCAACAGATACGCAGTATTTT.

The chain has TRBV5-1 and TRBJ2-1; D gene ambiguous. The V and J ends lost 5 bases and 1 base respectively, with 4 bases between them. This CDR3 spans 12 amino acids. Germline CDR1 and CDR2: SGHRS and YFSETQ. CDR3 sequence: CASRQSYNEQFF. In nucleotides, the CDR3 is TGCGCCAGCAGACAATCCTACAATGAGCAGTTCTTC.

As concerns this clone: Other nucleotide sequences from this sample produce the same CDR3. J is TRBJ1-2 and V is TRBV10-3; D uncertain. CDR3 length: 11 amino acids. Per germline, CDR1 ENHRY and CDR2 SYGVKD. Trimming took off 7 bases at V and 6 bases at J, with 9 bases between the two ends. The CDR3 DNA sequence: TGTGCCATCACCGACGGAGATGGCTACACCTTC. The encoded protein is CAITDGDGYTF.

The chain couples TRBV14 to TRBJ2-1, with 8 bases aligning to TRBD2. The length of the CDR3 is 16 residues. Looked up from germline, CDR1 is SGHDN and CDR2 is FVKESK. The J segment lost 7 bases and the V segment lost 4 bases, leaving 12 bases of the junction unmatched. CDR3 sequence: CASSLGTRSLQNEQFF. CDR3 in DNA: TGTGCCAGCAGCCTCGGGACTAGGAGTTTACAGAATGAGCAGTTCTTC.

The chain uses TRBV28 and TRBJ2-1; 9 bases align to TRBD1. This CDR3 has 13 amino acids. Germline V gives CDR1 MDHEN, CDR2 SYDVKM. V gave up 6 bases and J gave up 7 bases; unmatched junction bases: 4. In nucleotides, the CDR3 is TGTGCCAGCAGAGGACAGGGGTATAATGAGCAGTTCTTC. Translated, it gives CASRGQGYNEQFF.

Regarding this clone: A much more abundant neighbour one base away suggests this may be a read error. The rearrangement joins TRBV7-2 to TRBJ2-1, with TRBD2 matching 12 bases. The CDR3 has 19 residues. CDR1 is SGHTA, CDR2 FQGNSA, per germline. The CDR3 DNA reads TGTACCAGCAGCCATACTCCATGGCGAAGCGGACCTAGCGGGGGGGCTCTACTCTTC. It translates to CTSSHTPWRSGPSGGALLF. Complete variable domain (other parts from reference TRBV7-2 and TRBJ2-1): GAGVSQSPSNKVTEKGKDVELRCDPISGHTALYWYRQSLGQGLEFLIYFQGNSAPDKSGLPSDRFSAERTGGSVSTLTIQRTQQEDSAVYLCTSSHTPWRSGPSGGALLFGPGTRLTVL.

The CDR3 region has the DNA TGTGCCAGCAGCCAATTTCCGGGGTACGAGCAGTACTTC. Its protein product is CASSQFPGYEQYF. The chain employs TRBV7-2 and TRBJ2-7; tentatively, D is TRBD2 (5 bases). CDR1 is SGHTA, CDR2 FQGNSA, per germline. The CDR3 consists of 13 residues. Trimming removed 5 bases at V and 4 bases at J, with 12 bases between.

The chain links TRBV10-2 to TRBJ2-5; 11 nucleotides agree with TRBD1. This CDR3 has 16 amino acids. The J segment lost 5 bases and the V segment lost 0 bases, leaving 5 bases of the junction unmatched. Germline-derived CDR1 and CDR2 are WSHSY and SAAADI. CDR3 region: CASSESRTGGLETQYF. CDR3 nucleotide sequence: TGCGCCAGCAGTGAGTCGCGGACAGGGGGCTTGGAGACCCAGTACTTC.

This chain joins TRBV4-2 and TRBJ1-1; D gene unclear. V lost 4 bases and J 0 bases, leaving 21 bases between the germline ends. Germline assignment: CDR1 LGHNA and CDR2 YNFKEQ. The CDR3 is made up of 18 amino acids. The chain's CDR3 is CASSPRGDTLSMNTEAFF. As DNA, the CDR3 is TGTGCCAGCAGCCCCCGAGGAGATACCCTATCAATGAACACTGAAGCTTTCTTT.

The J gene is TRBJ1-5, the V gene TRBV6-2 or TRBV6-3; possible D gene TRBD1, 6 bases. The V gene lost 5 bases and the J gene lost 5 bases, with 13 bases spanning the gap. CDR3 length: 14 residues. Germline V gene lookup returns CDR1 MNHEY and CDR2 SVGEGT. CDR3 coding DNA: TGTGCCAGCAGTCCGGGGACACCTCATCAGCCCCAGCATTTT. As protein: CASSPGTPHQPQHF.

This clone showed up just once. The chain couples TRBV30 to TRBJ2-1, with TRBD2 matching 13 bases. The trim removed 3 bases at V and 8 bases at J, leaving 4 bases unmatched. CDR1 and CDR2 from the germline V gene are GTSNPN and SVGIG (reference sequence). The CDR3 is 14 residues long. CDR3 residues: CAWRVTSGRDEQFF. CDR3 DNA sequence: TGTGCCTGGAGGGTAACTAGCGGGAGGGATGAGCAGTTCTTC. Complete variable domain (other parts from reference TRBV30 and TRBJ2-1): SQTIHQWPATLVQPVGSPLSLECTVEGTSNPNLYWYRQAAGRGLQLLFYSVGIGQISSEVPQNLSASRPQDRQFILSSKKLLLSDSGFYLCAWRVTSGRDEQFFGPGTRLTVL.

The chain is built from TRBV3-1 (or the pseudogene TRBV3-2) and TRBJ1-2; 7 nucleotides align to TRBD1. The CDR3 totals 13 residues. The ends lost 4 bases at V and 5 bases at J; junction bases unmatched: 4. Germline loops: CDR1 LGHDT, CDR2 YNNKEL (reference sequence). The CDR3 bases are TGTGCCAGCAGCCCGGGACAGACATATGGCTACACCTTC. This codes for CASSPGQTYGYTF.

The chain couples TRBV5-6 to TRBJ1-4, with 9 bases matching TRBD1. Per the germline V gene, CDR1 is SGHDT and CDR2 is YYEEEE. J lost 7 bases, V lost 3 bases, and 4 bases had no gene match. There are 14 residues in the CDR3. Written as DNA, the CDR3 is TGTGCCAGCAGCTCTGGACAGGGGAGTGAAAAACTGTTTTTT. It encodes CASSSGQGSEKLFF.

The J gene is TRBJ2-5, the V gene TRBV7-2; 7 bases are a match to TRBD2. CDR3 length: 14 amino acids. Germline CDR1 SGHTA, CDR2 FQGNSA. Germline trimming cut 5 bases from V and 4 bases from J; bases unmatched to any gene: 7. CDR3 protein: CASSPGGGVETQYF. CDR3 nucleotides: TGTGCCAGCAGCCCTGGCGGGGGTGTAGAGACCCAGTACTTC.

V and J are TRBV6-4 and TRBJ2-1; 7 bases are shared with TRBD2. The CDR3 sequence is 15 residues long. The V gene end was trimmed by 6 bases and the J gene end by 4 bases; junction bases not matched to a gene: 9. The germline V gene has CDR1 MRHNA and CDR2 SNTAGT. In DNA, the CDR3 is TGTGCCAGCAGCATAGAGGGAGGGTCTTACAATGAGCAGTTCTTC. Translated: CASSIEGGSYNEQFF.

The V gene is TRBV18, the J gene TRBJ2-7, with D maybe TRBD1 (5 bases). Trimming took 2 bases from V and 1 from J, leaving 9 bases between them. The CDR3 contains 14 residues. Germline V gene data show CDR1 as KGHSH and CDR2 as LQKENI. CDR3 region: CASSPVQESYEQYF. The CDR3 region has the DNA TGTGCCAGCTCACCAGTACAGGAGTCCTACGAGCAGTACTTC.

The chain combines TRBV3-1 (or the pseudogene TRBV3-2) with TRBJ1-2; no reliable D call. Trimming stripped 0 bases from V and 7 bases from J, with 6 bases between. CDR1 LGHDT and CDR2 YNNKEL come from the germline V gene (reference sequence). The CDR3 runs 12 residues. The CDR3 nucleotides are TGTGCCAGCAGCCAAGATCTCCGTGGCTACACCTTC. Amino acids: CASSQDLRGYTF.

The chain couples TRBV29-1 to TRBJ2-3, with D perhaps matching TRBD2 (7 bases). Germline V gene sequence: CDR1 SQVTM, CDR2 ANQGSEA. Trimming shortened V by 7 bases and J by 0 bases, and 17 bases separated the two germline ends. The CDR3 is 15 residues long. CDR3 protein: CSAVARGPSTDTQYF. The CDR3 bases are TGCAGCGCTGTAGCGCGGGGGCCGAGCACAGATACGCAGTATTTT.

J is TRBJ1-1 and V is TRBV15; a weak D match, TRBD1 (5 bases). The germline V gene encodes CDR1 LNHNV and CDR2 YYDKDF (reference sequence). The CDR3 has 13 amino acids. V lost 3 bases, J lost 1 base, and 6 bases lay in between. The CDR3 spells CATSSQGNTEAFF. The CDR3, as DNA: TGTGCCACCAGCAGTCAGGGGAACACTGAAGCTTTCTTT.

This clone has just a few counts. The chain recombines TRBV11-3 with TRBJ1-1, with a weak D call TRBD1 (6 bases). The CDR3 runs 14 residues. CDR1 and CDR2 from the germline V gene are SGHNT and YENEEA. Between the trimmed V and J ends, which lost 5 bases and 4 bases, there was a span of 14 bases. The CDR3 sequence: CASSVVTGSTEAFF. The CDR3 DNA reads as TGTGCCAGCAGCGTTGTTACAGGGTCCACTGAAGCTTTCTTT.

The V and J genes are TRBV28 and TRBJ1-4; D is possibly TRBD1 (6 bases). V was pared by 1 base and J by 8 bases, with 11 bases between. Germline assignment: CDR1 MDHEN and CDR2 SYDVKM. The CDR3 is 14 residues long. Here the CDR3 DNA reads TGTGCCAGCAGTTTATCTGGGGGCGTCGAAAAACTGTTTTTT. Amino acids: CASSLSGGVEKLFF.

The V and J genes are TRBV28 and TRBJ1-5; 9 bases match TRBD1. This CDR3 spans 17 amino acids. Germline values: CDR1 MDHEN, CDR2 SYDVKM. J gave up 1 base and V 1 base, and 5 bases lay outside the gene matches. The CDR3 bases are TGTGCCAGCAGTTTATTATACAGGGGGCGAAGCAATCAGCCCCAGCATTTT. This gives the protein CASSLLYRGRSNQPQHF.